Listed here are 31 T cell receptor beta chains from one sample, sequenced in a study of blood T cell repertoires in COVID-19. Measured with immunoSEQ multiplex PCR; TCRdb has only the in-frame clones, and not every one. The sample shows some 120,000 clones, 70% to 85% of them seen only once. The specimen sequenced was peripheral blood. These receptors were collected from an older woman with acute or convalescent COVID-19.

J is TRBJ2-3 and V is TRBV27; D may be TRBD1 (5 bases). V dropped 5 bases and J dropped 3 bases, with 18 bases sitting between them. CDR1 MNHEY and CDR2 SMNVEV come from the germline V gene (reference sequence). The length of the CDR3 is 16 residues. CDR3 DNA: TGTGCCAGCAGTCCCCACGACAGAGCATGGACAGATACGCAGTATTTT. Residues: CASSPHDRAWTDTQYF.

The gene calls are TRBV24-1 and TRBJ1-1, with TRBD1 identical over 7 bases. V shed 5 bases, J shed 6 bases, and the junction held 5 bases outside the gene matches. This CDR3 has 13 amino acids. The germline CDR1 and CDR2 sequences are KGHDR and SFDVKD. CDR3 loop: CATSVSTGAEAFF. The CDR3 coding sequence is TGTGCCACCAGTGTTTCAACAGGGGCTGAAGCTTTCTTT.

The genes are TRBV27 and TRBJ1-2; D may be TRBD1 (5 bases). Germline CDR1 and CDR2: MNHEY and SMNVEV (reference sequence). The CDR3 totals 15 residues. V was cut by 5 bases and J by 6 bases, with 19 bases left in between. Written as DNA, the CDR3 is TGTGCCAGCAGTGGGGTTGGGGCAGCCGAGCATGGCTACACCTTC. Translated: CASSGVGAAEHGYTF.

CDR3 loop: CASSSDRSSNQPQHF. In DNA, the CDR3 is TGTGCCAGCAGTTCCGACAGGAGCAGCAATCAGCCCCAGCATTTT. The chain uses TRBV6-5 and TRBJ1-5; tentatively, D is TRBD1 (6 bases). This CDR3 contains 15 residues. Per germline, CDR1 MNHEY and CDR2 SVGAGI. Between the trimmed V and J ends, which lost 4 bases and 1 base, there was a span of 11 bases.

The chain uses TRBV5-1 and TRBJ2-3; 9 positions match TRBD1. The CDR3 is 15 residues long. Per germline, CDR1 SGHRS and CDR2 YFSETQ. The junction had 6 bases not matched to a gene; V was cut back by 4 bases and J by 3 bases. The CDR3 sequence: CASSRGDRETDTQYF. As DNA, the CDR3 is TGCGCCAGCAGCCGAGGGGACAGGGAAACAGATACGCAGTATTTT.

CDR3 residues: CASSLAGTAIYGYTF. CDR3 in DNA: TGCGCCAGCAGCTTGGCCGGGACAGCTATTTATGGCTACACCTTC. The chain carries TRBV5-1 and TRBJ1-2; 7 bases align to TRBD1. This CDR3 spans 15 amino acids. Germline V lookup: CDR1 SGHRS, CDR2 YFSETQ. The junction had 7 bases not matched to a gene; V was cut back by 0 bases and J by 5 bases.

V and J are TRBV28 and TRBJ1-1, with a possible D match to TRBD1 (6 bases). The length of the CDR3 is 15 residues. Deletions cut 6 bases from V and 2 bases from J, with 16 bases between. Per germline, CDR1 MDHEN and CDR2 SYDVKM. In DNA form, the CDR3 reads TGTGCCAGCAGCCTTAGCGGGGGCCCTAACACTGAAGCTTTCTTT. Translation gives CASSLSGGPNTEAFF.

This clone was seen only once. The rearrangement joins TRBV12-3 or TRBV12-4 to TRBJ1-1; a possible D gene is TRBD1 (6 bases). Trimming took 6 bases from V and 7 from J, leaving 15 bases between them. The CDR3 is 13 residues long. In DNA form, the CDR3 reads TGTGCCAGCAGCCTCGACAGGTCGGGTGAAGCTTTCTTT. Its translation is CASSLDRSGEAFF.

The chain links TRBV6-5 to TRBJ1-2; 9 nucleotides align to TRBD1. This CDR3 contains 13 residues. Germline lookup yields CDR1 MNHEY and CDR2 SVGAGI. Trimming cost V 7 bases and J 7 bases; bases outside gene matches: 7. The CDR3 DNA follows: TGTGCCAGCACCAAACAGGGGGCCTCTGGCTACACCTTC. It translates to CASTKQGASGYTF.

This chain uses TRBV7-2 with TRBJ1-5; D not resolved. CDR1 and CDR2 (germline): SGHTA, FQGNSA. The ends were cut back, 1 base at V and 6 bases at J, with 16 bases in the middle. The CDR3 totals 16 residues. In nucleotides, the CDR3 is TGTGCCAGCAGCTTAGGGTCTGCACAGCTGGGTCAGCCCCAGCATTTT. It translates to CASSLGSAQLGQPQHF.

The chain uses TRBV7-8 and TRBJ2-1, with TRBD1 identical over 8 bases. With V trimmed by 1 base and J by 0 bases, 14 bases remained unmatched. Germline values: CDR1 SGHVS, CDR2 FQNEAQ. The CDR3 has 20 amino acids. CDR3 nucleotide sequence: TGTGCCAGCAGCTTAGGAGCATGGACAGGGCGGAGAATCTCCTACAATGAGCAGTTCTTC. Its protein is CASSLGAWTGRRISYNEQFF.

CDR3 protein: CASSLVDRVWGYTF. As DNA, the CDR3 is TGCGCCAGCAGCTTGGTGGACAGGGTCTGGGGCTACACCTTC. The V gene is TRBV5-1, the J gene TRBJ1-2; 8 nucleotides agree with TRBD1. J was trimmed by 8 bases and V by 0 bases; bases with no gene match: 6. Germline values: CDR1 SGHRS, CDR2 YFSETQ. This CDR3 comprises 14 residues.

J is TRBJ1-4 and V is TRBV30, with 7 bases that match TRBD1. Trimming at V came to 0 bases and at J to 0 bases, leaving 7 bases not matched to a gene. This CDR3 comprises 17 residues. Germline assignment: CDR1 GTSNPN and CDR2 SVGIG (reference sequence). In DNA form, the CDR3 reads TGTGCCTGGAGTGTACTGACAGGGTATGCAACTAATGAAAAACTGTTTTTT. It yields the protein CAWSVLTGYATNEKLFF.

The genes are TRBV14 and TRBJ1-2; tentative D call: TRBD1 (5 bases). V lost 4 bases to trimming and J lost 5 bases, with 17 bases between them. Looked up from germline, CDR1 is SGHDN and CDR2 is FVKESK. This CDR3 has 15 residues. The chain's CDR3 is CASSPLGGASYGYTF. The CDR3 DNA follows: TGTGCCAGCAGCCCCCTAGGAGGGGCCTCTTATGGCTACACCTTC.

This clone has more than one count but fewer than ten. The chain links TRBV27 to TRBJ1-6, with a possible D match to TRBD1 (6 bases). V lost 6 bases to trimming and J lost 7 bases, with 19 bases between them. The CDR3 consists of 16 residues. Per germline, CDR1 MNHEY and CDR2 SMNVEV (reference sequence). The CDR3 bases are TGTGCCAGCAGCAGGGACGGGGGGGCCCAAAATTCACCCCTCCACTTT. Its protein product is CASSRDGGAQNSPLHF.

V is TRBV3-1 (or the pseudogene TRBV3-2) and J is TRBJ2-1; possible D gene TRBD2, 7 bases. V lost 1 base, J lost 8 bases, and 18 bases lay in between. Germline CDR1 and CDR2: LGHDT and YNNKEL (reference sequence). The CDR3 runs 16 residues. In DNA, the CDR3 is TGTGCCAGCAGCCAAGCAATAGGGGGGGCCATGGATGAGCAGTTCTTC. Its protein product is CASSQAIGGAMDEQFF.

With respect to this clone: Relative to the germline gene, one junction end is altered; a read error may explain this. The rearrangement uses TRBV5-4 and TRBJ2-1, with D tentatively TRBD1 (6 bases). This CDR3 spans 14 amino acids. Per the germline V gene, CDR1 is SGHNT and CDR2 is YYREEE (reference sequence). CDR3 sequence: CASSLAPGDKEQFF. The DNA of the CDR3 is TGTGCCAGCAGCTTGGCCCCTGGGGACAAGGAGCAGTTCTTC.

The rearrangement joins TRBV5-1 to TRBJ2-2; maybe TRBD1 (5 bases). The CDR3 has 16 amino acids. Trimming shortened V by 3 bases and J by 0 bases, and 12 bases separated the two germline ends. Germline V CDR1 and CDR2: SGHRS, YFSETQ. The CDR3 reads CASSSSTGTNTGELFF. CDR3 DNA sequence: TGCGCCAGCAGCTCGTCAACAGGAACGAACACCGGGGAGCTGTTTTTT.

This CDR3 reads CASGFPGGLWSPLHF. For the CDR3, the DNA is TGTGCCAGCGGATTCCCAGGAGGGCTCTGGTCACCCCTCCACTTT. This chain links TRBV7-9 with TRBJ1-6; D is unresolved. V was trimmed by 8 bases and J by 10 bases, leaving 21 bases between them. From germline, CDR1 is SEHNR and CDR2 FQNEAQ (reference sequence). This CDR3 is 15 amino acids long.

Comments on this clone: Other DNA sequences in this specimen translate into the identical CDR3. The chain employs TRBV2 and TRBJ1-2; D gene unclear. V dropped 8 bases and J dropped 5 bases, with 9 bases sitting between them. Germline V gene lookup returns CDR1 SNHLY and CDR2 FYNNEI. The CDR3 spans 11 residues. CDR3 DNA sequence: TGTGCCAGCTCTCCGACTTATGGCTACACCTTC. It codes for CASSPTYGYTF. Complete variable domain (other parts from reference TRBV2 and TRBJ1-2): EPEVTQTPSHQVTQMGQEVILRCVPISNHLYFYWYRQILGQKVEFLVSFYNNEISEKSEIFDDQFSVERPDGSNFTLKIRSTKLEDSAMYFCASSPTYGYTFGSGTRLTVV.

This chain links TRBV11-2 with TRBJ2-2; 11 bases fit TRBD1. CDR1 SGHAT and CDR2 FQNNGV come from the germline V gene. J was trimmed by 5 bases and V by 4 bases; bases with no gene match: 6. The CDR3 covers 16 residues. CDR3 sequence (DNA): TGTGCCAGCAGCTCCTCCGGGACAGGGGGAACCGGGGAGCTGTTTTTT. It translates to CASSSSGTGGTGELFF.

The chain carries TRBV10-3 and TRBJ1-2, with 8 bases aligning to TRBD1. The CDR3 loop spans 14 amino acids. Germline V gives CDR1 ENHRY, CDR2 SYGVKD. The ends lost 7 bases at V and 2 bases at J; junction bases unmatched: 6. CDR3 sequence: CAITPGTGNYGYTF. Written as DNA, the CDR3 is TGTGCCATCACCCCAGGGACAGGCAACTATGGCTACACCTTC.

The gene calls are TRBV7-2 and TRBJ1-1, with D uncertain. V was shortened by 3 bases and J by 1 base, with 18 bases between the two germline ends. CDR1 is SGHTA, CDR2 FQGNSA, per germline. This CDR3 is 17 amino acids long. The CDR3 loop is CASSFGWLRKQNTEAFF. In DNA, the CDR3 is TGTGCCAGCAGCTTCGGGTGGCTTAGAAAGCAGAACACTGAAGCTTTCTTT.

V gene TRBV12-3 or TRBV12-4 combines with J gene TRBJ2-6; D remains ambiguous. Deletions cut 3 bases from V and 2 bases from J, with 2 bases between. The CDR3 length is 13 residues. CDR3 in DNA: TGTGCCAGCAGTTTTACTGGGGCCAACGTCCTGACTTTC. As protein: CASSFTGANVLTF.

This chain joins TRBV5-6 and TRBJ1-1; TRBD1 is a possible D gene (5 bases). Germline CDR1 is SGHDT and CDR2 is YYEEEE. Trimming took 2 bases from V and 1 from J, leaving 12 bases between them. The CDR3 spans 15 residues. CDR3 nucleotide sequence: TGTGCCAGCAGCTTTACGGGACTTTCGAACACTGAAGCTTTCTTT. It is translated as CASSFTGLSNTEAFF.

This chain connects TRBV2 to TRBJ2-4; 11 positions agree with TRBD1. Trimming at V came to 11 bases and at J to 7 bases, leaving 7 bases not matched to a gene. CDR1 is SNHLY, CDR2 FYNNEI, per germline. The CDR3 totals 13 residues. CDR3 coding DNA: TGTGCCGGACAGGGGGCCCCGGGGAACATTCAGTACTTC. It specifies CAGQGAPGNIQYF.

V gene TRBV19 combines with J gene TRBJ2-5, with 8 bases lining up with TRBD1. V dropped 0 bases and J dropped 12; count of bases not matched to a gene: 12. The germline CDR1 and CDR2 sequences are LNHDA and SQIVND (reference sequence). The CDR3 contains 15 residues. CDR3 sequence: CASSIDHSSPTGEYF. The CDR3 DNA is TGTGCCAGTAGTATAGATCATTCGTCCCCGACAGGGGAGTACTTC.

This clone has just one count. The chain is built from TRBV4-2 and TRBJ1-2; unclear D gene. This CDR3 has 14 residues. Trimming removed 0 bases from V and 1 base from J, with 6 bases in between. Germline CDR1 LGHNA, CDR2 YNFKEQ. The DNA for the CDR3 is TGTGCCAGCAGCCAAGAGTCCAGTAACTATGGCTACACCTTC. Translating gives CASSQESSNYGYTF.

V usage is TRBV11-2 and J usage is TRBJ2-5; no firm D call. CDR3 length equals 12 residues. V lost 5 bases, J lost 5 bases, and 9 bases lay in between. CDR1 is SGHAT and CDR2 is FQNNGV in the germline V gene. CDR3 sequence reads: CASSPLAETQYF. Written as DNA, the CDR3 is TGTGCCAGCAGCCCCCTGGCTGAGACCCAGTACTTC.

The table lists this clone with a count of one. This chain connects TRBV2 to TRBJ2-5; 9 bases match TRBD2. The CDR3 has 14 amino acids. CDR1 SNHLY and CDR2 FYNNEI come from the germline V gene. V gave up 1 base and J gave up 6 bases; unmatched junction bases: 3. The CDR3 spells CASSEGGGAKTQYF. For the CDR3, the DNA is TGTGCCAGCAGTGAAGGCGGGGGGGCAAAGACCCAGTACTTC.

The CDR3 reads CASSATPSGGEEGYTF. DNA for the CDR3: TGTGCCAGCAGCGCTACTCCAAGCGGCGGAGAGGAGGGCTACACCTTC. The chain uses TRBV7-3 and TRBJ1-2; D is unresolved. The CDR3 totals 16 residues. Trimming took 5 bases from V and 8 from J, leaving 24 bases between them. CDR1 is SGHTA, CDR2 FQGTGA, per germline.